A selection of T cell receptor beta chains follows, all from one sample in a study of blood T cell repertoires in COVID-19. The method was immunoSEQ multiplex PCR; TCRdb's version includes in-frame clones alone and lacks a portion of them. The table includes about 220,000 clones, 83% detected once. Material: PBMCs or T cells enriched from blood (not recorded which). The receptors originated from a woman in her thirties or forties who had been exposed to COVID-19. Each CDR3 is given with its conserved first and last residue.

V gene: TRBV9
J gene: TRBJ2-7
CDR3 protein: CASSVGGGVVYEQYF

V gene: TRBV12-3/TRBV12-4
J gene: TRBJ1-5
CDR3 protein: CASSTGLNQPQHF

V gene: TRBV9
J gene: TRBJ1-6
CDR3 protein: CASSVDRTGGSPLHF

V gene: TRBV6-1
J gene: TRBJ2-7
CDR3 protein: CASSGPPGGQQPYEQYF

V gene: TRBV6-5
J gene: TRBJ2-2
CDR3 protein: CATTRVDTGELFF

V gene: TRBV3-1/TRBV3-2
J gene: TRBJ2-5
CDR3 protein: CASSQDSTSGGALQETQYF

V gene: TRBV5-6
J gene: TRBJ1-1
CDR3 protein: CASSLQRNTEAFF

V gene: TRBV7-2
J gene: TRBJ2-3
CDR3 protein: CASSLVPSGGSTDTQYF

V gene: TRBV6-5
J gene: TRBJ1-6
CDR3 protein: CASSYQTGHNSPLHF

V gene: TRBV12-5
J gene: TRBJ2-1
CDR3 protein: CASGLARPGDEQFF

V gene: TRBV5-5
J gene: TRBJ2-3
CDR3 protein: CASSLGEGSTDTQYF

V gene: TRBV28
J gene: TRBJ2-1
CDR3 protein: CASSAGTSGNNEQFF

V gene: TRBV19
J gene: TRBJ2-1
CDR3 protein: CASSIVGGSSYNEQFF

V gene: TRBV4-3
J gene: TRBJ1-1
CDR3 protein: CASSQGQGDTEAFF

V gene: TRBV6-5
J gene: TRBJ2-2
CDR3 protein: CASLEGQGATGELFF

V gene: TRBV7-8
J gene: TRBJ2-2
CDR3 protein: CASSERLLAPNTGELFF

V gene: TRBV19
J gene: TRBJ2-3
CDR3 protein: CASSPDRASTDTQYF

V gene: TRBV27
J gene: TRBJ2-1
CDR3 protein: CASSFLAGARNEQFF

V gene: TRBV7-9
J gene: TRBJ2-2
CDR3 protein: CASSSGQGKAAGELFF

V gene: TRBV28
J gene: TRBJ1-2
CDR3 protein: CASRTTSYGYTF

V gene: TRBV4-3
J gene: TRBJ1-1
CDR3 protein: CASSLLGVRTEAFF

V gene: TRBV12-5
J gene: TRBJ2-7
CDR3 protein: CASGLVLSASSYEQYF

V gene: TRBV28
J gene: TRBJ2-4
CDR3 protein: CASSPGQVGGWDIQYF

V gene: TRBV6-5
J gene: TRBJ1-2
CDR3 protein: CASKTQGIYGYTF

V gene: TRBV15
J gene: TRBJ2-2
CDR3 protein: CATSKGLAGGANTGELFF

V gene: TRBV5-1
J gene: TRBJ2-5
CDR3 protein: CASFRTSGGQETQYF

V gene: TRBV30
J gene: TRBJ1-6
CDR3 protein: CAWSDRSRSPLHF

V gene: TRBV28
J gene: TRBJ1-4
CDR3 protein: CASSFPQGGEKLFF

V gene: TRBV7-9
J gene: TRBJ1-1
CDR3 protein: CASSPGGALGTEAFF

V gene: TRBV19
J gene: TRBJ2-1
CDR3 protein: CASSGTGTYNEQFF

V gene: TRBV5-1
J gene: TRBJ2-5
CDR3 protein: CASSPGEETQYF

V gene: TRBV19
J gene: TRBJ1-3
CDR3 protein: CASSRETDLSGNTIYF

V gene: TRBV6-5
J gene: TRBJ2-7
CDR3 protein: CASRGGDRPYEQYF

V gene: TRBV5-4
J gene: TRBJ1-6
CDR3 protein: CASSSQTRGVGSPLHF

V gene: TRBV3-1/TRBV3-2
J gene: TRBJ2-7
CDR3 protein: CASSLDSYEQYF

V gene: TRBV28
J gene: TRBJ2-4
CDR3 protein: CASSLSGKGIQYF

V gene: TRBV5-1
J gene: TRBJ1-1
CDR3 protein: CASRLTENTEAFF

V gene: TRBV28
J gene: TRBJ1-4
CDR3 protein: CASRGPQNEKLFF

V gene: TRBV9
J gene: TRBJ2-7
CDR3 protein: CASSVATGQGIYEQYF

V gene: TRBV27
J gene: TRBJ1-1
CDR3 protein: CASSSQGGLNTEAFF

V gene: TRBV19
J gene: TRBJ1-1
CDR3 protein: CASSMGQGAVNTEAFF

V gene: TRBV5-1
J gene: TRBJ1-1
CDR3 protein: CASSVSVGPLNTEAFF

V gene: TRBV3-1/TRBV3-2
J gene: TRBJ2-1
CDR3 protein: CASSFTGARDEQFF

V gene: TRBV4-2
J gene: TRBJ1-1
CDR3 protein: CASSQGALEVRGEAFF

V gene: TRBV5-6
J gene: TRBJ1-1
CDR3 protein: CASSFRSGRNTEAFF

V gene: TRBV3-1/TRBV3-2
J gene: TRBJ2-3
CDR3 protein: CASSNSGLATDLTDTQYF